The entry below gives a single T cell receptor (beta chain) sequence along with its context. Its antigen is unidentified. TCR alpha and beta CDR3s were amplified from mRNA by semiquantitative ARM-PCR. In ARM-PCR, communal superprimers followed tagged nested gene-specific primers for exponential amplification. Exonuclease cleared nested primers, then first-round products were reamplified. Via MiXCR, TCRdb re-called the multiplex PCR reads, giving one row per CDR3 protein. Among some 5,400 distinct CDR3 sequences listed, roughly three fifths were seen once. After negative selection with anti-CD4 multisort beads, CD8+ T cells were positively selected with anti-CD8 beads. Subset-specific monoclonal antibody beads were used to isolate T cell subsets. The record originates from a study of relationships among human T cell subsets. CDR3 length equals 16 residues. V shed 3 bases and J 4 bases; nucleotides not matched to a gene: 10. CDR1 is MDHEN, CDR2 SYDVKM, per germline.

General study findings and limits: Over 60% of CD8+ cytotoxic sequences were in clones over 100 reads; regulatory and Th2 had few. Th1, Th2 and regulatory T cells shared many CDR3 sequences.

This TCR derives from a man aged 40-49 years in good health. V is TRBV28 and J is TRBJ1-1, with 8 bases identical to TRBD1. Sequencing was performed on CD8+ T cells sorted from blood. For the CDR3, the DNA is TGTGCCAGCAGTTTCCCTGACAGGGGTGTGGGCACTGAAGCTTTCTTT. Translated: CASSFPDRGVGTEAFF.